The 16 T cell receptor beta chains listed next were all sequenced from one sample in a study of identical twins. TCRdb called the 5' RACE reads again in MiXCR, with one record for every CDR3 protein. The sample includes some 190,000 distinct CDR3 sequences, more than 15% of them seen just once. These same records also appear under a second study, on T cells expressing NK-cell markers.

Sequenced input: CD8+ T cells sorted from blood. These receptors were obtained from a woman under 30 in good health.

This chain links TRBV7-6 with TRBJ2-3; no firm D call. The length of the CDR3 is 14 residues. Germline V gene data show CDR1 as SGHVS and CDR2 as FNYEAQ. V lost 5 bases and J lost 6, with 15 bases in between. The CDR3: CASSPSGSGDTQYF. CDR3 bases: TGTGCCAGCAGCCCTAGTGGTAGTGGGGATACGCAGTATTTT.

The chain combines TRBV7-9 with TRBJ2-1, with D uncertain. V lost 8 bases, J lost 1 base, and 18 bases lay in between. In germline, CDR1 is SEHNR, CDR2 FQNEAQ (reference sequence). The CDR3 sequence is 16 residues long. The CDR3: CASRLATLRSYNEQFF. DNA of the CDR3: TGTGCCAGCCGTCTCGCCACACTACGGTCCTACAATGAGCAGTTCTTC.

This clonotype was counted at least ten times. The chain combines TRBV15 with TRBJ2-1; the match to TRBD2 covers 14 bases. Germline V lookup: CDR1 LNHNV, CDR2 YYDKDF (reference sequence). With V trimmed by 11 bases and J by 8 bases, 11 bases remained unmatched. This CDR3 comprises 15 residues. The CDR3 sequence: CASSSGTSGSDEQFF. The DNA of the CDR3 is TGTGCCTCTTCTTCCGGGACTAGCGGGAGTGATGAGCAGTTCTTC.

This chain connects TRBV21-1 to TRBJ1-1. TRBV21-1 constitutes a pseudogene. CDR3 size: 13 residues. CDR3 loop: CASSKKDNTEAFF. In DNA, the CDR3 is TGTGCCAGCAGCAAAAAGGACAACACTGAAGCTTTCTTT.

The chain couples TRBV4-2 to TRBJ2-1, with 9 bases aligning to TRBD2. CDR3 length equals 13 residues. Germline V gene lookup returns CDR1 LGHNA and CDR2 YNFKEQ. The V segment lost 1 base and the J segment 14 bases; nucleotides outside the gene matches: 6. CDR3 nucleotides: TGTGCCAGCAGCCAAGGGCTAGCGGGGATAGAGTTCTTC. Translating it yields CASSQGLAGIEFF.

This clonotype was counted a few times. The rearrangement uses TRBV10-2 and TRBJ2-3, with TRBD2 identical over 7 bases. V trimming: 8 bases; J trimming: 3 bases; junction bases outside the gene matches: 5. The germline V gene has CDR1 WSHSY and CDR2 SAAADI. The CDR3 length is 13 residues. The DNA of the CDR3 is TGCGCCAGCTGCGCGGGAGAGACAGATACGCAGTATTTT. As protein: CASCAGETDTQYF.

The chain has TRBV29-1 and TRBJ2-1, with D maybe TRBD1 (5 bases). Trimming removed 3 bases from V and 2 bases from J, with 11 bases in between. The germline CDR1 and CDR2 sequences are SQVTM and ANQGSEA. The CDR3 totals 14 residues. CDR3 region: CSVDGQGTYNEQFF. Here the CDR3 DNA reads TGCAGCGTTGATGGGCAGGGAACCTACAATGAGCAGTTCTTC.

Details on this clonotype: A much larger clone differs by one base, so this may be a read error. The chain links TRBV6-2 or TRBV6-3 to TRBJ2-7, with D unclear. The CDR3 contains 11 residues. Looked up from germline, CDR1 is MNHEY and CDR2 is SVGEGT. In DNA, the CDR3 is TGTGCCTGCAGTTACTCGCACGAGCAGTACTTC. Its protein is CACSYSHEQYF.

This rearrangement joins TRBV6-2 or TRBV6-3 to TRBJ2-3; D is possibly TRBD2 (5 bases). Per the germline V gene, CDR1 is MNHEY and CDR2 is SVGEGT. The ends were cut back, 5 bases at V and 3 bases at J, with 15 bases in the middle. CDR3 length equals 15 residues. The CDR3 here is CASSLTGEITDTQYF. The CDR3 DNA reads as TGTGCCAGCAGTCTCACCGGGGAAATTACAGATACGCAGTATTTT.

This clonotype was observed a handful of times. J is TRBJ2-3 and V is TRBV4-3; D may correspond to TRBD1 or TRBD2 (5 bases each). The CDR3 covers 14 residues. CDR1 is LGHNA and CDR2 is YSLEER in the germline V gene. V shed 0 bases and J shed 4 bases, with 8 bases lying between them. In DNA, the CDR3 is TGCGCCAGCAGCCAAGATATGGGGGCAGATACGCAGTATTTT. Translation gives CASSQDMGADTQYF.

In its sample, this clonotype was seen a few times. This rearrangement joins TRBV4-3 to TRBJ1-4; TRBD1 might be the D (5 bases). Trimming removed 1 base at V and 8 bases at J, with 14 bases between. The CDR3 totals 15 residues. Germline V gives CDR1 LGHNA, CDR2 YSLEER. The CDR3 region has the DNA TGCGCCAGCAGCCAAGTTGGGACCGTGGGGGAAAAACTGTTTTTT. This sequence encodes CASSQVGTVGEKLFF.

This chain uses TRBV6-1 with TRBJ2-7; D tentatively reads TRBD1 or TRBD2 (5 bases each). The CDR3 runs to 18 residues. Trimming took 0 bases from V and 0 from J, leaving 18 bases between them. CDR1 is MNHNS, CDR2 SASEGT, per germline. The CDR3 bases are TGTGCCAGCAGTGAAGCAGGCAGGGTGGGGACCAGCTCCTACGAGCAGTACTTC. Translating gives CASSEAGRVGTSSYEQYF.

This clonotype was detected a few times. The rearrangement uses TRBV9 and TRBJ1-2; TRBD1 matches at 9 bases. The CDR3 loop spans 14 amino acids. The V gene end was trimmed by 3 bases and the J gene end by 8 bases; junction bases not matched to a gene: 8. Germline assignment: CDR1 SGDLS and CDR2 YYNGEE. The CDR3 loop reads CASSAGGQGMGYTF. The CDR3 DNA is TGTGCCAGCAGCGCAGGGGGACAGGGAATGGGCTACACCTTC.

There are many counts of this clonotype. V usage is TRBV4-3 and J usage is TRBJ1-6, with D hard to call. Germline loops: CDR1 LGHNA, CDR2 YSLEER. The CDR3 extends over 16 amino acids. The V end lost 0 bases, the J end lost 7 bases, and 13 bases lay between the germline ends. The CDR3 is CASSQDFYEENSPLHF. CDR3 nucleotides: TGCGCCAGCAGCCAAGATTTTTACGAGGAAAATTCACCCCTCCACTTT.

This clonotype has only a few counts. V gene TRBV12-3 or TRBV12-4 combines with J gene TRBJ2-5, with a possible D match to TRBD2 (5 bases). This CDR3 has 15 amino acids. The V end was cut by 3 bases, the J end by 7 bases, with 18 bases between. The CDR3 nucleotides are TGTGCCAGCAGTTTTGATCCACTGACCCGGGGGACCCAGTACTTC. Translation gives CASSFDPLTRGTQYF.

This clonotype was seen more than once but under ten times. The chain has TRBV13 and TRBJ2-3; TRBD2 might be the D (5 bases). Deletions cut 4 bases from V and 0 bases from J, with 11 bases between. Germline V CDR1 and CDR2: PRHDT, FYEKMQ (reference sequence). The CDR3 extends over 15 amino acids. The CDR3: CASSSRLTSTDTQYF. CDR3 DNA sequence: TGTGCCAGCAGCTCGCGACTAACTAGCACAGATACGCAGTATTTT.